The rows below give T cell receptor beta chains drawn from one sample of a study of blood T cell repertoires in COVID-19. The data were produced by immunoSEQ multiplex PCR, yet TCRdb's version contains in-frame clones alone and is incomplete. This sample has around 98,000 clones, with 82% found just once. The specimen was peripheral blood. The receptors were gathered from a man aged 70-80 years with active or convalescent COVID-19. Both conserved end residues are part of each CDR3. D genes are given only for firm matches. Rows give clone size only sometimes, using once, few, many, or a class for an expanded clone.

>TRBV5-1|TRBD1|14|NA|TRBJ2-5
TGCGCCAGCAGCTTGGGGCAGGGGGCAGAGACCCAGTACTTC
CASSLGQGAETQYF
>TRBV5-1|NA|14|NA|TRBJ1-4
TGCGCCACCAGGGGTGACAGGAGTAATGAAAAACTGTTTTTT
CATRGDRSNEKLFF
>TRBV5-1|NA|13|NA|TRBJ2-1
TGCGCCAGCAGCTTGCTTAGCTCCAATGAGCAGTTCTTC
CASSLLSSNEQFF
>TRBV6-5|NA|13|NA|TRBJ2-2
TGTGCCAGCAGAACGACAGTCAACGGGGAGCTGTTTTTT
CASRTTVNGELFF
>TRBV4-2|TRBD2|18|NA|TRBJ2-3
TGTGCCAGCAGCCGCCCGGGACTAGCGGGGGGAAGCACAGATACGCAGTATTTT
CASSRPGLAGGSTDTQYF
>TRBV5-5|TRBD1|14|NA|TRBJ1-5
TGTGCCAGCAGCTTGGGACAGGGAGGACAGCCCCAGCATTTT
CASSLGQGGQPQHF
>TRBV23-1|NA|17|NA|TRBJ1-2
TGCGCCACCTCATTAAAAGGTCACTTCCTACAGCTTTATGGCTACACCTTC
CATSLKGHFLQLYGYTF
>TRBV5-1|NA|15|NA|TRBJ2-3
TGCGCCAGCAGCCAAAAGGAGCGGTTAACAGATACGCAGTATTTT
CASSQKERLTDTQYF
>TRBV21-1|NA|13|NA|TRBJ1-1
TGTGCCCGGGGGCGGGGGGCGGACACTGAAGCTTTCTTT
CARGRGADTEAFF
>TRBV14|NA|14|NA|TRBJ1-2
TGTGCCAGCAGCCAAGGGGGGACTCGTTCAGGCTACACCTTC
CASSQGGTRSGYTF
>TRBV7-9|NA|16|NA|TRBJ2-2
TGTGCCAGCAGCTTAGGAATACTAGTGAACACCGGGGAGCTGTTTTTT
CASSLGILVNTGELFF
>TRBV7-3|TRBD2|15|NA|TRBJ2-1
TGTGCCAGCAGCCCACTAGCGGGGGGCTACAATGAGCAGTTCTTC
CASSPLAGGYNEQFF
>TRBV27|TRBD1|14|NA|TRBJ1-6
TGTGCCAGCAGTTTTTCGACAGGGAGGTCACCCCTCCACTTT
CASSFSTGRSPLHF
>TRBV4-1|NA|15|NA|TRBJ1-3
TGCGCCAGCCGTGAGGTGATCGGCTCTGGAAACACCATATATTTT
CASREVIGSGNTIYF
>TRBV6-5|NA|13|once|TRBJ2-7
TGTGCCAGCAGGATCGGACAGTTCTACGAGCAGTACTTC
CASRIGQFYEQYF
>TRBV30|NA|16|NA|TRBJ2-5
TGTGCCTGGGCCTGGGGGGGCGCCAGGGGCCAAGAGACCCAGTACTTC
CAWAWGGARGQETQYF
>TRBV30|NA|14|NA|TRBJ1-3
TGTGCCTGGAGCCGACAGTCCCGTGGAAACACCATATATTTT
CAWSRQSRGNTIYF
>TRBV7-2|NA|15|NA|TRBJ2-2
TGTGCCAGCAGCACCGCTCGGGGGAACACCGGGGAGCTGTTTTTT
CASSTARGNTGELFF
>TRBV28|TRBD1|15|NA|TRBJ1-5
TGTGCCAGCAGCAACCTCGGACAGGGGGCCCAGCCCCAGCATTTT
CASSNLGQGAQPQHF
>TRBV19|TRBD1|15|NA|TRBJ1-5
TGTGCCAGTAGTGGACAACAGGGGTTGCGGCAGCCCCAGCATTTT
CASSGQQGLRQPQHF
>TRBV3-1/TRBV3-2|NA|15|NA|TRBJ2-3
TGTGCCAGCAGCGAAGGACGGGGAAGGGCAGATACGCAGTATTTT
CASSEGRGRADTQYF
>TRBV11-3|TRBD1|14|NA|TRBJ1-1
TGTGCCAGCAGCTTGGACAGGAGGAACACTGAAGCTTTCTTT
CASSLDRRNTEAFF
>TRBV5-5|NA|14|NA|TRBJ1-4
TGTGCCAGCAGCTTAGTCAGGGAGGGAGAAAAACTGTTTTTT
CASSLVREGEKLFF
>TRBV11-2|NA|13|NA|TRBJ1-1
TGTGCCAGCAGATTATTCCCCCGAGTTGAAGCTTTCTTT
CASRLFPRVEAFF
>TRBV7-9|TRBD1|14|NA|TRBJ2-3
TGTGCCACATCAGGGACAGGGAGCACAGATACGCAGTATTTT
CATSGTGSTDTQYF
>TRBV5-4|NA|11|NA|TRBJ2-2
TGTGCCAGCATCTCGTCCGGGGAGCTGTTTTTT
CASISSGELFF
>TRBV5-1|NA|15|NA|TRBJ2-3
TGCGCCAGCAGCCTAACCGTAACTAGCACAGATACGCAGTATTTT
CASSLTVTSTDTQYF
>TRBV18|TRBD2|14|once|TRBJ2-7
TGTGCCAGCTCACCGTCGGGAGGGACCTACGAGCAGTACTTC
CASSPSGGTYEQYF
>TRBV7-9|TRBD2|16|NA|TRBJ2-5
TGTGCCAGCAGCATCCCAGGGACTACCCTGCAAGAGACCCAGTACTTC
CASSIPGTTLQETQYF
>TRBV30|NA|12|NA|TRBJ1-1
TGTGCCTGGAGTGTAAGTGAGTCTGAAGCTTTCTTT
CAWSVSESEAFF
>TRBV30|TRBD1|18|NA|TRBJ1-3
TGTGCCTGGACTCTCTGCCGGAGGGGGCTTCTCTCTGGAAACACCATATATTTT
CAWTLCRRGLLSGNTIYF
>TRBV4-1|TRBD1|15|NA|TRBJ1-4
TGCGCCAGCAGCCAAGACCCGTCAGGGGGTGAAAAACTGTTTTTT
CASSQDPSGGEKLFF